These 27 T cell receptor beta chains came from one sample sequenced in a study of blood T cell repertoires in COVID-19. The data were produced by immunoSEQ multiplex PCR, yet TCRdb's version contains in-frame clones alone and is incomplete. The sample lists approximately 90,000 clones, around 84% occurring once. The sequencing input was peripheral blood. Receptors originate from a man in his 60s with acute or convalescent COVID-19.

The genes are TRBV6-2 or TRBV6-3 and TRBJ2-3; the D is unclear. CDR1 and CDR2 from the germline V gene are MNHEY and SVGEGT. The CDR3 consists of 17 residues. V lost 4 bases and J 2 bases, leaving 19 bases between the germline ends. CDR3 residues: CASSSGRFEPVTDTQYF. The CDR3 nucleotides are TGTGCCAGCAGTTCAGGCCGATTTGAACCCGTCACAGATACGCAGTATTTT.

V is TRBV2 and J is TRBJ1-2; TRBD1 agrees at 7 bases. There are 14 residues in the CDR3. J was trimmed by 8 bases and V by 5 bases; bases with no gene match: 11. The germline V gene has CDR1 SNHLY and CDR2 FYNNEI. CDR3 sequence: CASSRDRTHRGYTF. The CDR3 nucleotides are TGTGCCAGCAGTCGGGACAGAACCCATCGAGGCTACACCTTC.

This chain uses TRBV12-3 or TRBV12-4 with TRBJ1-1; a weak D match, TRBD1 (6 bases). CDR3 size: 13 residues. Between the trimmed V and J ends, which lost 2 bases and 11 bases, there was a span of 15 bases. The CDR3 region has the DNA TGTGCCAGCAGTTTACGAACAGGGCACTGGGCTTTCTTT. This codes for CASSLRTGHWAFF.

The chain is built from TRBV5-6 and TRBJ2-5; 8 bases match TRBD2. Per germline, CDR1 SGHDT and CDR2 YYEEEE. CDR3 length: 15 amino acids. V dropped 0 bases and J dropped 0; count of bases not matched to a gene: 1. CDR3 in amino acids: CASSLERGHQETQYF. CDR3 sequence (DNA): TGTGCCAGCAGCTTGGAGCGGGGGCACCAAGAGACCCAGTACTTC.

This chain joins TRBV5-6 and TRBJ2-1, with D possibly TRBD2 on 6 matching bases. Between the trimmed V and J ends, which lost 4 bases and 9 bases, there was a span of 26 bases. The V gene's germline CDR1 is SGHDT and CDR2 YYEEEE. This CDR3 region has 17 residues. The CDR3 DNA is TGTGCCAGCAGCGGAACTGCCGGGACTCCGCCTTCTATTGAGCAGTTCTTC. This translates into CASSGTAGTPPSIEQFF.

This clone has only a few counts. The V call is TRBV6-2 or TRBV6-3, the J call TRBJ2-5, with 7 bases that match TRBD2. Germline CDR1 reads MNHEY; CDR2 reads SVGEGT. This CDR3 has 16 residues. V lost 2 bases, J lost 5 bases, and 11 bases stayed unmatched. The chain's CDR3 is CASSYGEAGRRETQYF. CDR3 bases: TGTGCCAGCAGTTACGGAGAAGCGGGGCGCCGGGAGACCCAGTACTTC.

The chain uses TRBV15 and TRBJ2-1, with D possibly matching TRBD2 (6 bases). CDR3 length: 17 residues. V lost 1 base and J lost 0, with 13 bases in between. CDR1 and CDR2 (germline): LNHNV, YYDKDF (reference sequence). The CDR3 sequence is CATSRGGGTGSYNEQFF. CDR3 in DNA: TGTGCCACCAGCAGAGGAGGCGGGACCGGCTCCTACAATGAGCAGTTCTTC.

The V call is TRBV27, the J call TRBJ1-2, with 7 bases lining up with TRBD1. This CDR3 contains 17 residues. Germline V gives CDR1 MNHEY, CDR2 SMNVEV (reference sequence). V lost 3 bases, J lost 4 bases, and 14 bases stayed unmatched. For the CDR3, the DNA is TGTGCCAGCAGTTTCCTTGTAACTTTGTCAGGGGGCTATGGCTACACCTTC. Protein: CASSFLVTLSGGYGYTF.

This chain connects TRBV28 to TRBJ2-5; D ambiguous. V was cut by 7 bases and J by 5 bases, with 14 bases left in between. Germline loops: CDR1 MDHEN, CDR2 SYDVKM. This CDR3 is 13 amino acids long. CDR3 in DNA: TGTGCCAGCAAGCCTAGGAGTGTGGAGACCCAGTACTTC. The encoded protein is CASKPRSVETQYF.

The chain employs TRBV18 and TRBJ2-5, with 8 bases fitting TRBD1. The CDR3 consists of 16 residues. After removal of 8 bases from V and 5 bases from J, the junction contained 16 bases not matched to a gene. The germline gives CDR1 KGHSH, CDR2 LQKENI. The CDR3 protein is CASASGGANLWETQYF. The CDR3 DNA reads TGTGCCAGCGCGTCAGGGGGCGCGAATCTGTGGGAGACCCAGTACTTC.

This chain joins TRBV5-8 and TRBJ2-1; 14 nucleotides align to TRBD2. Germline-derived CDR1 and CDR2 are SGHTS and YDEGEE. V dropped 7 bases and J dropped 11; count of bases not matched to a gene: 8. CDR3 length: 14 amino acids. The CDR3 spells CASGTGTSGGKQFF. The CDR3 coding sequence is TGTGCCAGCGGAACCGGGACTAGCGGGGGAAAGCAGTTCTTC.

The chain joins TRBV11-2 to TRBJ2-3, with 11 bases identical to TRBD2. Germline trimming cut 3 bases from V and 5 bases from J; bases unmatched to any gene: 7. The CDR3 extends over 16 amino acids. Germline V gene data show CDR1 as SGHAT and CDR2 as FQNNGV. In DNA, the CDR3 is TGTGCCAGCAGCTTTTCCCTGGGACTAGCGGTAGATACGCAGTATTTT. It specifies CASSFSLGLAVDTQYF. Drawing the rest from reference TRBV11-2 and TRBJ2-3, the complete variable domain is EAGVAQSPRYKIIEKRQSVAFWCNPISGHATLYWYQQILGQGPKLLIQFQNNGVVDDSQLPKDRFSAERLKGVDSTLKIQPAKLEDSAVYLCASSFSLGLAVDTQYFGPGTRLTVL.

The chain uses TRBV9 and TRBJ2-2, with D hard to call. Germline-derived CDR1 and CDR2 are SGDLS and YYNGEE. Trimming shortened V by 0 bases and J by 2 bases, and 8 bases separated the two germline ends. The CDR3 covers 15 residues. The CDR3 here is CASSVVAVNTGELFF. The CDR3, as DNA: TGTGCCAGCAGCGTAGTGGCGGTAAACACCGGGGAGCTGTTTTTT.

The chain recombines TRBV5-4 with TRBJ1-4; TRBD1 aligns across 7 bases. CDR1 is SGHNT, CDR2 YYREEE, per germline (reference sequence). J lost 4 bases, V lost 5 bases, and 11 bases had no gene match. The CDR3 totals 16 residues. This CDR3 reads CASSSSGTAINEKLFF. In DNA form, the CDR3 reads TGTGCCAGCAGTTCATCCGGGACAGCAATTAATGAAAAACTGTTTTTT.

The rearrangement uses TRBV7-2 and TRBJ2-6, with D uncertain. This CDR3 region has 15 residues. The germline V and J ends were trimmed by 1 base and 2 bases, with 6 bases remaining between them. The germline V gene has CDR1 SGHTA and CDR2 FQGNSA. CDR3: CASSLELAGANVLTF. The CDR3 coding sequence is TGTGCCAGCAGCTTAGAGCTAGCTGGGGCCAACGTCCTGACTTTC.

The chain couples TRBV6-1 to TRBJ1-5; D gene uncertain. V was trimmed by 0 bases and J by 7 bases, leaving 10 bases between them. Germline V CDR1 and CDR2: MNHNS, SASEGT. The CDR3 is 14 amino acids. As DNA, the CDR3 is TGTGCCAGCAGTGAAGCACAGATCAACCAGCCCCAGCATTTT. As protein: CASSEAQINQPQHF.

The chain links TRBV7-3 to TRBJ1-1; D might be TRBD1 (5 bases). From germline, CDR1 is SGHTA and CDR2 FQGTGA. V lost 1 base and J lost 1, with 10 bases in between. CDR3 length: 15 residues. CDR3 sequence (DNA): TGTGCCAGCAGCTTAATCTTGGGGGGGAACACTGAAGCTTTCTTT. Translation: CASSLILGGNTEAFF.

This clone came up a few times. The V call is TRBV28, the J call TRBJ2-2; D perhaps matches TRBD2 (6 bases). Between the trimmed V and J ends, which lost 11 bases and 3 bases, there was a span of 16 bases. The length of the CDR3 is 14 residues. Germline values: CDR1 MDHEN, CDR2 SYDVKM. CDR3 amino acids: CAASSGGYTGELFF. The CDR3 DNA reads TGTGCCGCCTCTTCCGGGGGATACACCGGGGAGCTGTTTTTT.

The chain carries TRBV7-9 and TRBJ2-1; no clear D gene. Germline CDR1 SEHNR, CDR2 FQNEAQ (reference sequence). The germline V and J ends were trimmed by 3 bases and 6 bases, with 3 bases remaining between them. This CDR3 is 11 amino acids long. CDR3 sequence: CASSFGNEQFF. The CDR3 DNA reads TGTGCCAGCAGCTTCGGCAATGAGCAGTTCTTC.

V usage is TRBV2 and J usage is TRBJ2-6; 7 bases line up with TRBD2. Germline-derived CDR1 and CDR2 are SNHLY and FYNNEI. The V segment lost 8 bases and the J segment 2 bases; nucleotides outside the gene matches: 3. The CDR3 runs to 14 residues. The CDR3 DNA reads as TGTGCCAGCGGGAGGGAGGCTGGGGCCAACGTCCTGACTTTC. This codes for CASGREAGANVLTF.

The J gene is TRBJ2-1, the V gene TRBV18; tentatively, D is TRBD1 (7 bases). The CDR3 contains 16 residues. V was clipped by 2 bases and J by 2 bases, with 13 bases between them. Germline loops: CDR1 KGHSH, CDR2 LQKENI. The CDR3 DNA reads TGTGCCAGCTCACCAGGCAGGGGGGCTACCTACAATGAGCAGTTCTTC. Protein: CASSPGRGATYNEQFF.

CDR3 protein: CASSKADTYEQYF. CDR3 bases: TGTGCCAGCAGCAAGGCCGACACCTACGAGCAGTACTTC. The chain employs TRBV11-3 and TRBJ2-7; D remains unclear. This CDR3 has 13 amino acids. Trimming removed 5 bases from V and 2 bases from J, with 10 bases in between. Germline CDR1 SGHNT, CDR2 YENEEA.

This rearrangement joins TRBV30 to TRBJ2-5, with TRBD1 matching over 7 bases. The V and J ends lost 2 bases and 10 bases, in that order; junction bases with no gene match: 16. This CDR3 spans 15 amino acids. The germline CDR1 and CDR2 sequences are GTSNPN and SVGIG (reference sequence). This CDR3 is CAWSQGDSSRGYQYF. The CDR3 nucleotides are TGTGCCTGGAGTCAGGGGGACAGTTCCCGGGGTTACCAGTACTTC.

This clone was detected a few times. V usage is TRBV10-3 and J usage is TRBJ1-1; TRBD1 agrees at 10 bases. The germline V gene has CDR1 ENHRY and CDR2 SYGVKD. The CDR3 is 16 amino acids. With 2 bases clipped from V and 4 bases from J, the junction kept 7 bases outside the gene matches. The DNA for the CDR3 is TGTGCCATCAGTGAGGGGGACAGGGGCGCGGCCACTGAAGCTTTCTTT. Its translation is CAISEGDRGAATEAFF.

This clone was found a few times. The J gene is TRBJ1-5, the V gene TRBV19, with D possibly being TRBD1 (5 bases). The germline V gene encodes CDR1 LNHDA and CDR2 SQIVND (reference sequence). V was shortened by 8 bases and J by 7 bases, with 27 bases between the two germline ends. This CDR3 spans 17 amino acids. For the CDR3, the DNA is TGTGCCAGTTCCCCCATCGGGAGCCAGGGTGGAAGGCAGCCCCAGCATTTT. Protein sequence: CASSPIGSQGGRQPQHF. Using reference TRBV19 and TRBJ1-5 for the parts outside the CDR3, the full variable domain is DGGITQSPKYLFRKEGQNVTLSCEQNLNHDAMYWYRQDPGQGLRLIYYSQIVNDFQKGDIAEGYSVSREKKESFPLTVTSAQKNPTAFYLCASSPIGSQGGRQPQHFGDGTRLSIL.

CDR3 nucleotides: TGTGCCAGCAGCTTAGAGACTAGCGGGGGAAAAACACAACTCACAGATACGCAGTATTTT. Translated: CASSLETSGGKTQLTDTQYF. The V and J genes are TRBV11-3 and TRBJ2-3; 12 bases are a match to TRBD2. Germline CDR1 and CDR2: SGHNT and YENEEA. This CDR3 region has 20 residues. With 0 bases clipped from V and 2 bases from J, the junction kept 12 bases outside the gene matches.

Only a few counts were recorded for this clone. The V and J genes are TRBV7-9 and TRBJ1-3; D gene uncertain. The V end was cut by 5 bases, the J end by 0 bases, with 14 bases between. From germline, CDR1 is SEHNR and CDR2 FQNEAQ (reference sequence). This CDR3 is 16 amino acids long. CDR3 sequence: CASSVTPRASGNTIYF. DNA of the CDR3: TGTGCCAGCAGCGTAACCCCGAGAGCCTCTGGAAACACCATATATTTT.